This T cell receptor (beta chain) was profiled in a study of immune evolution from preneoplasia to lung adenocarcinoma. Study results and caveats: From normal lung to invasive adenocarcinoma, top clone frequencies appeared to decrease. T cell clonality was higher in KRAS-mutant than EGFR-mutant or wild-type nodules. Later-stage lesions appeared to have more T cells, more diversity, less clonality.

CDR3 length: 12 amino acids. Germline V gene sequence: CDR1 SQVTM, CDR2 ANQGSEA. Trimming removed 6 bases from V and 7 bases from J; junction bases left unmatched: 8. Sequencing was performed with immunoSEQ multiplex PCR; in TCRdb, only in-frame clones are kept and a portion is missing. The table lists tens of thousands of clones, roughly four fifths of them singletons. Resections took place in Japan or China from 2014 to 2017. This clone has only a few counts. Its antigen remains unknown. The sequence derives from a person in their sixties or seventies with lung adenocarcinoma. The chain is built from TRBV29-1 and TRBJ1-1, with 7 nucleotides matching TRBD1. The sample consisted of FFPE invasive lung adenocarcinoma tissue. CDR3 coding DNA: TGCAGCGTCGTCCCCGGGGACAGTGAAGCTTTCTTT. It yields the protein CSVVPGDSEAFF.